Listed below are T cell receptor beta chains from one sample, sequenced in a study of blood T cell repertoires in COVID-19. Only in-frame clones appear in the TCRdb table, and some are missing; sequencing was by immunoSEQ multiplex PCR. The sample has roughly 260,000 clones, approximately 80% seen once. Input material: peripheral blood. The source of these receptors is a woman in her 70s with acute or convalescent COVID-19. The CDR3 runs from the conserved cysteine through the conserved F or W. D genes are given only for firm matches. Size values are once, few and many counts, or a class for expanded clones, and some rows have none.

D	V	size	J	DNA	CDR3
NA	TRBV7-2	few	TRBJ1-6	TGTGCCAGCAGCTTGCCCCGGACACTTTATAATTCACCCCTCCACTTT	CASSLPRTLYNSPLHF
NA	TRBV5-6	NA	TRBJ2-2	TGTGCCAGCAGCTTGGGTGGAGGGCGGAACACCGGGGAGCTGTTTTTT	CASSLGGGRNTGELFF
NA	TRBV4-3	NA	TRBJ1-2	TGCGCCAGCAGCCAAGGCAGGAACTATGGCTACACCTTC	CASSQGRNYGYTF
TRBD1	TRBV12-3/TRBV12-4	NA	TRBJ1-3	TGTGCCAGCAACCTACAGGGGGGAAACACCATATATTTT	CASNLQGGNTIYF
TRBD1	TRBV2	NA	TRBJ1-5	TGTGCCAGCAGTGAACGGACAGGGGGTCAGCCCCAGCATTTT	CASSERTGGQPQHF
NA	TRBV30	NA	TRBJ1-2	TGTGCCTGGAGTGAACAAATATATGGCTACACCTTC	CAWSEQIYGYTF
NA	TRBV6-5	NA	TRBJ1-2	TGTGCCAGCCGAAACGTGGACAGAGGAACAGGCTACACCTTC	CASRNVDRGTGYTF
TRBD1	TRBV2	NA	TRBJ1-5	TGTGCCAGCAGGCGGGACAGGGGGCAAAGTCAGCCCCAGCATTTT	CASRRDRGQSQPQHF
NA	TRBV7-2	NA	TRBJ1-2	TGTGCCAGCAGCTTACCAGGGTACTATGGCTACACCTTC	CASSLPGYYGYTF
TRBD1	TRBV19	NA	TRBJ1-6	TGTGCCAGTAGTACTGCCGGGACAGGTGGACCCCTCCACTTT	CASSTAGTGGPLHF
NA	TRBV5-1	NA	TRBJ2-7	TGCGCCAGCAGCTTGGGACAAGTGGACGAGCAGTACTTC	CASSLGQVDEQYF
TRBD1	TRBV5-5	once	TRBJ2-2	TGTGCCAGCAGGTTGACAGGGACGAACACCGGGGAGCTGTTTTTT	CASRLTGTNTGELFF
TRBD2	TRBV3-1/TRBV3-2	NA	TRBJ2-3	TGTGCCAGCAGCCAAGAAGGTCTAGCGGGGAGCACAGATACGCAGTATTTT	CASSQEGLAGSTDTQYF
NA	TRBV7-2	few	TRBJ1-6	TGTGCCAGCAGCTTGGGGGGGACCTCCTATAATTCACCCCTCCACTTT	CASSLGGTSYNSPLHF
NA	TRBV2	NA	TRBJ1-2	TGTGCCAGCAGCCCCACAGGACAATGGTATGGCTACACCTTC	CASSPTGQWYGYTF
NA	TRBV6-5	NA	TRBJ2-1	TGTGCCAGCAGCTCCGCCACTTTAAGCAATGAGCAGTTCTTC	CASSSATLSNEQFF
TRBD1	TRBV6-4	few	TRBJ1-2	TGTGCCAGCAGTGAAGGGGGCGGCTATGGCTACACCTTC	CASSEGGGYGYTF
NA	TRBV30	NA	TRBJ1-4	TGTGCCTGGAGTTTACAGGAGGGTGAAAAACTGTTTTTT	CAWSLQEGEKLFF